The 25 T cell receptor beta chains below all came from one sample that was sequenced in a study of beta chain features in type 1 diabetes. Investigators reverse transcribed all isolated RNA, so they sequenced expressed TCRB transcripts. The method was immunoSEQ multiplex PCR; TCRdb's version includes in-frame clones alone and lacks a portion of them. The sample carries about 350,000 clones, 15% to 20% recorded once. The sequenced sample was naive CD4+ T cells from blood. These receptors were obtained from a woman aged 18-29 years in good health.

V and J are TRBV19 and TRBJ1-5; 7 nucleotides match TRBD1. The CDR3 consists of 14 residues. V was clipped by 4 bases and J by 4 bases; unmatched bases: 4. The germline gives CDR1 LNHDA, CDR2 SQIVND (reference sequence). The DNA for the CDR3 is TGTGCCAGTAGTACCTACAGGGGAAATCAGCCCCAGCATTTT. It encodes CASSTYRGNQPQHF.

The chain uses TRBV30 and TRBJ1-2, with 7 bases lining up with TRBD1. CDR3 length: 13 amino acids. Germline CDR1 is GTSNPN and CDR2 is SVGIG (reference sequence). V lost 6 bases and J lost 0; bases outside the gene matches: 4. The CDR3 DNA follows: TGTGCCTGTCCGGGACAGCCTAACTATGGCTACACCTTC. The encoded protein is CACPGQPNYGYTF.

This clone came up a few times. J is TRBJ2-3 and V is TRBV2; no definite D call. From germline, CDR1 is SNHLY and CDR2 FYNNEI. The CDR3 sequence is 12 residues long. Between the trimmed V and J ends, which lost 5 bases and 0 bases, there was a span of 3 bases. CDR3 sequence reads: CASSRSTDTQYF. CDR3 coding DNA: TGTGCCAGCAGTCGGAGCACAGATACGCAGTATTTT. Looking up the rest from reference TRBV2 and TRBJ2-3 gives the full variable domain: EPEVTQTPSHQVTQMGQEVILRCVPISNHLYFYWYRQILGQKVEFLVSFYNNEISEKSEIFDDQFSVERPDGSNFTLKIRSTKLEDSAMYFCASSRSTDTQYFGPGTRLTVL.

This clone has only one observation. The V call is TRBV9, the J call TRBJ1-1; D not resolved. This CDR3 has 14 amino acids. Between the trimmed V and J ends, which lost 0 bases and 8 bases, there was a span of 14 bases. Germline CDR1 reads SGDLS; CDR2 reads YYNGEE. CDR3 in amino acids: CASSVGTPGKEAFF. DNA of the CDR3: TGTGCCAGCAGCGTAGGGACGCCGGGGAAAGAAGCTTTCTTT.

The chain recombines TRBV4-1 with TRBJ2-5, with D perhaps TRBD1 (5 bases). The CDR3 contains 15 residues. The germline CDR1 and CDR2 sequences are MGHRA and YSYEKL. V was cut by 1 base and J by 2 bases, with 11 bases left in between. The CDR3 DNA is TGCGCCAGCAGCCAAGTAGCAGGGCAGCAAGAGACCCAGTACTTC. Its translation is CASSQVAGQQETQYF.

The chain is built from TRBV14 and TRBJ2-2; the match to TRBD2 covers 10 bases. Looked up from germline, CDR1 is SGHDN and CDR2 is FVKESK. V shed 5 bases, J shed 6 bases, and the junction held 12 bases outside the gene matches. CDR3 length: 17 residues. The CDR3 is CASSERLAGTMSGELFF. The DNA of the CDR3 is TGTGCCAGCAGCGAGAGACTAGCGGGTACCATGTCCGGGGAGCTGTTTTTT.

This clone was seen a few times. The CDR3 nucleotides read TGTGCCAGCAGCCGACTAGCGGGGGGTTACACAGATACGCAGTATTTT. Translated: CASSRLAGGYTDTQYF. This chain uses TRBV11-2 with TRBJ2-3; 13 bases align to TRBD2. V gave up 5 bases and J gave up 2 bases; unmatched junction bases: 4. Germline V gives CDR1 SGHAT, CDR2 FQNNGV. The CDR3 is 16 amino acids. Complete variable domain (other parts from reference TRBV11-2 and TRBJ2-3): EAGVAQSPRYKIIEKRQSVAFWCNPISGHATLYWYQQILGQGPKLLIQFQNNGVVDDSQLPKDRFSAERLKGVDSTLKIQPAKLEDSAVYLCASSRLAGGYTDTQYFGPGTRLTVL.

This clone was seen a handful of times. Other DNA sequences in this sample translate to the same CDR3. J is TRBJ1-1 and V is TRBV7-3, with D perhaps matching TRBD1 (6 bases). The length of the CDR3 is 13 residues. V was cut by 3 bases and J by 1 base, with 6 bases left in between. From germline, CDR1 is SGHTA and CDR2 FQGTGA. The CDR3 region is CASSLDRNTEAFF. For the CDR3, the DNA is TGTGCCAGCAGCTTGGACAGGAACACTGAAGCTTTCTTT.

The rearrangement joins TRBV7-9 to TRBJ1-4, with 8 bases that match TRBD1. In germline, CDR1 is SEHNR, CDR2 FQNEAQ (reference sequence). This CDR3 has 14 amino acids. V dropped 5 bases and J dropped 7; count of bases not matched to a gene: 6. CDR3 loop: CASSSRGLGEKLFF. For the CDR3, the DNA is TGTGCCAGCAGCAGCAGGGGGCTGGGTGAAAAACTGTTTTTT.

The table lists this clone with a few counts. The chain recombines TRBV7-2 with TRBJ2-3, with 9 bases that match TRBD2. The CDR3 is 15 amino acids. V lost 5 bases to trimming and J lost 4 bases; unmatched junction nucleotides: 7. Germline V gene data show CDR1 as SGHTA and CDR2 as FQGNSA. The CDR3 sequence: CASSAWGLAADTQYF. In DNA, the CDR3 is TGTGCCAGCAGCGCCTGGGGACTAGCAGCAGATACGCAGTATTTT.

The CDR3 here is CAWSIAGGSFSYNEQFF. The CDR3 bases are TGTGCCTGGAGTATAGCAGGGGGCTCGTTCTCCTACAATGAGCAGTTCTTC. The genes are TRBV30 and TRBJ2-1; 8 bases are shared with TRBD1. The CDR3 has 17 residues. With 2 bases clipped from V and 0 bases from J, the junction kept 9 bases outside the gene matches. The germline gives CDR1 GTSNPN, CDR2 SVGIG (reference sequence).

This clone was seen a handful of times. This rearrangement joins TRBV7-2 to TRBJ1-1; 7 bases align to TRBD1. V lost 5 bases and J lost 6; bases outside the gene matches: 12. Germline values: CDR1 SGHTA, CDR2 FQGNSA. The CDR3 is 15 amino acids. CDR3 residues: CASSPRQGRGAEAFF. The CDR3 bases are TGTGCCAGCAGCCCCCGACAGGGTAGAGGAGCTGAAGCTTTCTTT. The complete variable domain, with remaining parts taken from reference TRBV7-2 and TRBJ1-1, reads GAGVSQSPSNKVTEKGKDVELRCDPISGHTALYWYRQSLGQGLEFLIYFQGNSAPDKSGLPSDRFSAERTGGSVSTLTIQRTQQEDSAVYLCASSPRQGRGAEAFFGQGTRLTVV.

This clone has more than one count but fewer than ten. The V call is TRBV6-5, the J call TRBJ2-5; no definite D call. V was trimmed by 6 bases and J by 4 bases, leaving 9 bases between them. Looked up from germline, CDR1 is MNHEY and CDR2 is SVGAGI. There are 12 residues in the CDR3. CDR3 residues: CASSPPGETQYF. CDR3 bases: TGTGCCAGCAGCCCCCCCGGAGAGACCCAGTACTTC.

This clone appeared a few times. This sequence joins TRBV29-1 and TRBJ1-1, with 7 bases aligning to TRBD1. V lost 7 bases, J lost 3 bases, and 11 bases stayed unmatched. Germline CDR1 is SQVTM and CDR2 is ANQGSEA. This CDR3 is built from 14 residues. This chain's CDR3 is CSDSGYRGYTEAFF. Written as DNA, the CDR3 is TGCAGCGACTCGGGGTACAGGGGATACACTGAAGCTTTCTTT.

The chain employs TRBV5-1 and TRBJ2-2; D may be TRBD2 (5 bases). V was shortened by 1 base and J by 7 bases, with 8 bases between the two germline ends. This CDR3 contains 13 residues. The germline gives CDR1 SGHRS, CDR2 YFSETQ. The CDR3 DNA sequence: TGCGCCAGCAGCTTGAGTCGGGACGGGGAGCTGTTTTTT. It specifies CASSLSRDGELFF.

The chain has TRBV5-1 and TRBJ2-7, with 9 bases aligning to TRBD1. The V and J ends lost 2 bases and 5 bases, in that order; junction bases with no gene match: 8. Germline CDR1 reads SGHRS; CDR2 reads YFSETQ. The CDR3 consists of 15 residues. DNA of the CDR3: TGCGCCAGCAGCTTACCCGGGACAGGGAGGAACGAGCAGTACTTC. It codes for CASSLPGTGRNEQYF.

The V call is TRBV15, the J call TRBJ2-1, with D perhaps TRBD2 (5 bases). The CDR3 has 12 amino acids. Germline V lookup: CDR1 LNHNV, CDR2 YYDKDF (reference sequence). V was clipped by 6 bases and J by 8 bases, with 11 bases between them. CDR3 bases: TGTGCCACCAGAGCCCTGGGAGATGAGCAGTTCTTC. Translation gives CATRALGDEQFF.

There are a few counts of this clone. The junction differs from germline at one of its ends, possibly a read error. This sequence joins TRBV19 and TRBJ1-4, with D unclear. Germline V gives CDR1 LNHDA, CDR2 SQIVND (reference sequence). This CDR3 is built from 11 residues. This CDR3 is CASGPLDRRLF. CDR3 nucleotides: TGTGCCAGTGGCCCCCTCGACCGGCGGCTTTTT.

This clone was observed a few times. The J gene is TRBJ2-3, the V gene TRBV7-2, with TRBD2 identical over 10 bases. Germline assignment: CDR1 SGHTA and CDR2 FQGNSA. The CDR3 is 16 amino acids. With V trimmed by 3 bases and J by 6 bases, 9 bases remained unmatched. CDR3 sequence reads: CASSFSGGAGWDTQYF. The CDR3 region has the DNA TGTGCCAGCAGCTTCAGCGGGGGGGCCGGTTGGGATACGCAGTATTTT.

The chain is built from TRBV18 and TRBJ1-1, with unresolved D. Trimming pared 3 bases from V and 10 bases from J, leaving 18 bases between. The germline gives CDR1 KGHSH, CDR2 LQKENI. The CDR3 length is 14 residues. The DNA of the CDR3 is TGTGCCAGCTCACCTCCGGGCCCTACGGGAGGAGCTTTCTTT. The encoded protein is CASSPPGPTGGAFF.

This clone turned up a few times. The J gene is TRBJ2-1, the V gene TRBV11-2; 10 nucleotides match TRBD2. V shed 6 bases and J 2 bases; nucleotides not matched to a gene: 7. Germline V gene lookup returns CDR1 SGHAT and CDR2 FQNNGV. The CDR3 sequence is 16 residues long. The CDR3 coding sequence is TGTGCCAGCAGGCTAATAGCGGGAGGTCCCTACAATGAGCAGTTCTTC. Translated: CASRLIAGGPYNEQFF. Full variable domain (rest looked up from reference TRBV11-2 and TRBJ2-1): EAGVAQSPRYKIIEKRQSVAFWCNPISGHATLYWYQQILGQGPKLLIQFQNNGVVDDSQLPKDRFSAERLKGVDSTLKIQPAKLEDSAVYLCASRLIAGGPYNEQFFGPGTRLTVL.

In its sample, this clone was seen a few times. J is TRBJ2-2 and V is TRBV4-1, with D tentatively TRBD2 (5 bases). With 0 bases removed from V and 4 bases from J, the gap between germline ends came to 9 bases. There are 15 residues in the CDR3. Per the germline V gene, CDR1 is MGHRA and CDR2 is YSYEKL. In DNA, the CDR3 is TGCGCCAGCAGCCAAGAATTGGGAGCCACCGGGGAGCTGTTTTTT. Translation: CASSQELGATGELFF.

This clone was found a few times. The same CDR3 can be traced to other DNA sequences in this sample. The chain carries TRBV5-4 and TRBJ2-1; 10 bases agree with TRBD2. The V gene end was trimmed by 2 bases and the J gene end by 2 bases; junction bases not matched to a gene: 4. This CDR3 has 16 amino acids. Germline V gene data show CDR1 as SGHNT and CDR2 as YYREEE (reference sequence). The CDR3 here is CASSLERGGPYNEQFF. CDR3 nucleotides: TGTGCCAGCAGCTTAGAGCGGGGGGGACCCTACAATGAGCAGTTCTTC. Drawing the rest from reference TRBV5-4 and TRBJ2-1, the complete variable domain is ETGVTQSPTHLIKTRGQQVTLRCSSQSGHNTVSWYQQALGQGPQFIFQYYREEENGRGNFPPRFSGLQFPNYSSELNVNALELDDSALYLCASSLERGGPYNEQFFGPGTRLTVL.

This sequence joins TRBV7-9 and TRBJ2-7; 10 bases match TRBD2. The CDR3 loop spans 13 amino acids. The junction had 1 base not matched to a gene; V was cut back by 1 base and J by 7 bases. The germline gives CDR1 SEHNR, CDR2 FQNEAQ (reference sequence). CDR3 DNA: TGTGCCAGCAGCTTAGAACTAGCGGGAGAGCAGTACTTC. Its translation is CASSLELAGEQYF.

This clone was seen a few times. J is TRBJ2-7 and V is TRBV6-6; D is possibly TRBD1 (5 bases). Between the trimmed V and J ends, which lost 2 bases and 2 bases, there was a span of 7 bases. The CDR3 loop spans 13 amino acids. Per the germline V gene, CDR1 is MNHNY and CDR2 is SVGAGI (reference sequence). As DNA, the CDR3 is TGTGCCAGCAGTTACGACAGCGCCTACGAGCAGTACTTC. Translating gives CASSYDSAYEQYF.